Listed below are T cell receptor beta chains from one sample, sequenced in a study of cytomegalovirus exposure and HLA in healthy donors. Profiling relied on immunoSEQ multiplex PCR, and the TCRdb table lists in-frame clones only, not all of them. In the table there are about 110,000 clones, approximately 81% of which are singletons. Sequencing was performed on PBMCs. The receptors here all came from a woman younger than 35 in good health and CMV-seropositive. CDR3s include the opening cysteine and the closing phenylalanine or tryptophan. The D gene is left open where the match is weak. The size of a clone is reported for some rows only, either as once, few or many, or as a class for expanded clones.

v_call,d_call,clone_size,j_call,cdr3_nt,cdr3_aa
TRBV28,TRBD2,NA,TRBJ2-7,TGTGCCAGCAGTATCGGGACTACCGAGCAGTACTTC,CASSIGTTEQYF
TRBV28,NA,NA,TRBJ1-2,TGTGCCAGCCTGGGGGGAGCCCCAGACCGGTATGTGGGTGGCTACACCTTC,CASLGGAPDRYVGGYTF
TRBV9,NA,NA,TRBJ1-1,TGTGCCAGCAGCGTCAGGGTTGGTGAAGCTTTCTTT,CASSVRVGEAFF
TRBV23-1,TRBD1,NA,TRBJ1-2,TGCGCCAGCAGTCGACAGGGGGCGTCCTATGGCTACACCTTC,CASSRQGASYGYTF
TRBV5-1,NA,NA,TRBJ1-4,TGCGCCAGCAGCTTGGTGGCGGGCGAAAAACTGTTTTTT,CASSLVAGEKLFF
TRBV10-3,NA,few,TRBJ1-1,TGTGCCATCAGACAACGGGACACTGAAGCTTTCTTT,CAIRQRDTEAFF
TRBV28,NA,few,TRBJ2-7,TGTGCCAGCAGTTTCATTCCGGCGGGATCCTACGAGCAGTACTTC,CASSFIPAGSYEQYF
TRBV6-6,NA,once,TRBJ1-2,TGTGCCAGCAGTACTATCCCCAGGGTCGGCTACGCCTTC,CASSTIPRVGYAF
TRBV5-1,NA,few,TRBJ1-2,TGCGCCAGCAGCGGCGGGAGGGCAGCTAACTATGGCTACACCTTC,CASSGGRAANYGYTF
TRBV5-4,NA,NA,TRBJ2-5,TGTGCCAGCAGCGACGGGTCCCGGGAGACCCAGTACTTC,CASSDGSRETQYF
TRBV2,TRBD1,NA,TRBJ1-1,TGTGCCAGCAGCTACAGGGGGAACACTGAAGCTTTCTTT,CASSYRGNTEAFF
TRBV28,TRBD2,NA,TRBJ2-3,TGTGCCAGCAGCATAGCGGGAAGGGCAGATACGCAGTATTTT,CASSIAGRADTQYF
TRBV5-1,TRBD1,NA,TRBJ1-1,TGCGCCAGCAGCAGCGACAGGGGGGCCGAAGCTTTCTTT,CASSSDRGAEAFF
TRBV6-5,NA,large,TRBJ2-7,TGTGCCAGCAGTTACCCGGAAGAGGGCGAGCAGTACTTC,CASSYPEEGEQYF
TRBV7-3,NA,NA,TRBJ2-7,TGTGCCAGCAGCTTAACGGGGAGGACCTACGAGCAGTACTTC,CASSLTGRTYEQYF
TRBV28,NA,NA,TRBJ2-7,TGTGCCAGCAGGTTGCCAGGGGGGCGTAGCTACGAGCAGTACTTC,CASRLPGGRSYEQYF